The 27 T cell receptor beta chains presented below share a single source sample, sequenced in a study of T-cell memory formation after mild COVID-19. A single record per CDR3 protein comes from TCRdb applying MiXCR to the 5' RACE reads. The sample yields roughly 190,000 distinct CDR3 sequences, about 10% seen once. Sequenced input: PBMCs or a T cell subset sorted from them (not recorded which). Source of these receptors: a man aged 18 to 29 who had mild COVID-19 (a few samples of this study predate the infection). Cell type and time point are not known.

This chain links TRBV6-2 or TRBV6-3 with TRBJ2-3; 7 bases match TRBD1. V trimming: 5 bases; J trimming: 5 bases; junction bases outside the gene matches: 22. In germline, CDR1 is MNHEY, CDR2 SVGEGT. This CDR3 comprises 19 residues. The CDR3 DNA follows: TGTGCCAGCAGTCCCGACAGGGATTCTTTCGGCCCGATGGGAGATACGCAGTATTTT. It is translated as CASSPDRDSFGPMGDTQYF.

J is TRBJ2-7 and V is TRBV20-1; TRBD1 matches 10 bases. CDR1 DFQATT and CDR2 SNEGSKA come from the germline V gene (reference sequence). The CDR3 runs to 13 residues. V gave up 6 bases and J gave up 3 bases; unmatched junction bases: 5. The CDR3 sequence: CSAAGQGGYEQYV. The CDR3 DNA follows: TGCAGTGCCGCCGGACAGGGGGGCTACGAGCAGTACGTC.

The chain is built from TRBV5-1 and TRBJ2-3; 7 bases line up with TRBD1. J lost 2 bases, V lost 4 bases, and 13 bases had no gene match. The CDR3 extends over 17 amino acids. Germline V CDR1 and CDR2: SGHRS, YFSETQ. This CDR3 is CASSTSPRGSLTDTQYF. The CDR3 DNA sequence: TGCGCCAGCAGCACTTCACCCAGGGGGTCTCTCACAGATACGCAGTATTTT.

This chain joins TRBV2 and TRBJ2-2, with a tentative D call TRBD1 (6 bases). This CDR3 has 14 residues. Trimming took 8 bases from V and 6 from J, leaving 16 bases between them. In germline, CDR1 is SNHLY, CDR2 FYNNEI. The CDR3 coding sequence is TGTGCCAGCGGGCACTACGACAGGCCCGGGGAGCTGTTTTTT. This encodes CASGHYDRPGELFF.

This clonotype was observed a handful of times. The rearrangement links TRBV3-1 to TRBJ2-1; 9 bases align to TRBD2. CDR1 and CDR2 (germline): LGHDT, YNNKEL (reference sequence). Unmatched junction bases numbered 2, after V lost 2 bases and J lost 0 bases. The CDR3 covers 16 residues. The DNA of the CDR3 is TGTGCCAGCAGCCAACTAGCGGGGTCCTCCTACAATGAGCAGTTCTTC. This codes for CASSQLAGSSYNEQFF.

The sample holds a few counts of this clonotype. The chain links TRBV19 to TRBJ2-7; D is possibly TRBD2 (5 bases). Germline V gene sequence: CDR1 LNHDA, CDR2 SQIVND (reference sequence). This CDR3 is 14 amino acids long. The germline V and J ends were trimmed by 4 bases and 1 base, with 11 bases remaining between them. The CDR3 here is CASSRGLESYEQYF. CDR3 nucleotide sequence: TGTGCCAGTAGTAGAGGGTTGGAGTCCTACGAGCAGTACTTC.

This clonotype was found a few times. The V gene is TRBV11-2, the J gene TRBJ2-5; D might be TRBD1 (6 bases). V gave up 2 bases and J gave up 5 bases, with 12 bases separating them. The CDR3 has 14 amino acids. Germline V gene sequence: CDR1 SGHAT, CDR2 FQNNGV. The DNA for the CDR3 is TGTGCCAGCAGCTTAAATACCCAGGGGGAGACCCAGTACTTC. This encodes CASSLNTQGETQYF.

This clonotype turned up a few times. The V gene is TRBV10-2, the J gene TRBJ2-7; D uncertain. The CDR3 spans 13 residues. Trimming shortened V by 4 bases and J by 2 bases, and 9 bases separated the two germline ends. CDR1 and CDR2 (germline): WSHSY, SAAADI. The CDR3 loop is CASSAGQAYEQYF. CDR3 DNA sequence: TGCGCCAGCAGTGCGGGTCAAGCCTACGAGCAGTACTTC.

The V call is TRBV4-1, the J call TRBJ2-4, with 11 bases matching TRBD1. This CDR3 region has 16 residues. The germline V gene encodes CDR1 MGHRA and CDR2 YSYEKL. Trimming took 4 bases from V and 7 from J; bases not matched to a gene: 9. In DNA form, the CDR3 reads TGCGCCAGCAGCCGAGTGCCGGGGACAGGGGGGAACATTCAGTACTTC. It is translated as CASSRVPGTGGNIQYF.

This clonotype appeared a few times. The genes are TRBV7-9 and TRBJ2-3; D ambiguous. Trimming pared 6 bases from V and 1 base from J, leaving 11 bases between. The CDR3 contains 14 residues. Germline values: CDR1 SEHNR, CDR2 FQNEAQ (reference sequence). In DNA, the CDR3 is TGTGCCAGCAGGGAAGGAGTCCGCACAGATACGCAGTATTTT. Protein product: CASREGVRTDTQYF.

This clonotype has just a few counts. The chain has TRBV6-5 and TRBJ1-2, with 7 bases aligning to TRBD1. CDR3 size: 16 residues. Germline V CDR1 and CDR2: MNHEY, SVGAGI. J was trimmed by 9 bases and V by 4 bases; bases with no gene match: 17. The CDR3 region is CASSFGQAKDQISYTF. CDR3 bases: TGTGCCAGCAGTTTTGGACAGGCCAAGGACCAGATAAGCTACACCTTC.

This clonotype turned up a few times. The chain joins TRBV13 to TRBJ2-3; D not resolved. This CDR3 region has 15 residues. Germline loops: CDR1 PRHDT, CDR2 FYEKMQ (reference sequence). The V end lost 4 bases, the J end lost 1 base, and 12 bases lay between the germline ends. CDR3 coding DNA: TGTGCCAGCAGCTCCCGCCGGGTCCGCACAGATACGCAGTATTTT. Translated, it gives CASSSRRVRTDTQYF.

CDR3 loop: CASSPGPVPYNEQFF. CDR3 sequence (DNA): TGTGCCAGCAGCCCCGGCCCGGTCCCCTACAATGAGCAGTTCTTC. The rearrangement links TRBV7-3 to TRBJ2-1; D remains ambiguous. CDR1 and CDR2 from the germline V gene are SGHTA and FQGTGA. Trimming took 5 bases from V and 2 from J, leaving 13 bases between them. This CDR3 comprises 15 residues.

This clonotype was found many times. The J gene is TRBJ2-1, the V gene TRBV7-3; D is tentatively TRBD1 or TRBD2 (5 bases each). V shed 4 bases and J shed 6 bases, with 10 bases lying between them. The CDR3 sequence is 13 residues long. Germline values: CDR1 SGHTA, CDR2 FQGTGA. In nucleotides, the CDR3 is TGTGCCAGCAGCTCTCAGGGACGCAATGAGCAGTTCTTC. Translating gives CASSSQGRNEQFF.

This clonotype has more than one count but fewer than ten. The genes are TRBV11-1 and TRBJ2-1, with TRBD1 identical over 10 bases. The CDR3 has 13 amino acids. V lost 5 bases to trimming and J lost 10 bases; unmatched junction nucleotides: 5. Germline values: CDR1 SGHAT, CDR2 FQDESV (reference sequence). CDR3 amino acids: CASSLGTGVEQFF. CDR3 coding DNA: TGTGCCAGCAGCCTGGGGACAGGGGTCGAGCAGTTCTTC.

The chain links TRBV20-1 to TRBJ1-2; D call uncertain. Germline V lookup: CDR1 DFQATT, CDR2 SNEGSKA (reference sequence). The CDR3 runs 12 residues. V lost 6 bases and J 8 bases, leaving 16 bases between the germline ends. CDR3 DNA sequence: TGCAGTGCCCCCCCCGGGCTAATAGGCTACACCTTC. Protein product: CSAPPGLIGYTF.

This clonotype was observed a handful of times. CDR3 in DNA: TGCGCCAGCAGTTTCAGGGGACATATCGATGAGCAGTTCTTC. Translated, it gives CASSFRGHIDEQFF. The chain joins TRBV5-1 to TRBJ2-1; a weak D match, TRBD1 (6 bases). V was cut by 5 bases and J by 8 bases, with 17 bases left in between. Per the germline V gene, CDR1 is SGHRS and CDR2 is YFSETQ. The CDR3 is made up of 14 amino acids.

This clonotype was observed many times. The J gene is TRBJ2-5, the V gene TRBV20-1, with 10 positions matching TRBD2. The germline gives CDR1 DFQATT, CDR2 SNEGSKA (reference sequence). The trim removed 2 bases at V and 4 bases at J, leaving 7 bases unmatched. The CDR3 is 15 residues long. CDR3 sequence: CSARLPSSGGETQYF. CDR3 DNA: TGCAGTGCTAGATTACCCTCTAGCGGGGGAGAGACCCAGTACTTC.

This clonotype was found a few times. In DNA form, the CDR3 reads TGCAGTGCTAGAGGGGCAGGGGGCCCCTACGAGCAGTACTTC. It codes for CSARGAGGPYEQYF. The rearrangement links TRBV20-1 to TRBJ2-7; TRBD1 agrees at 8 bases. Germline lookup yields CDR1 DFQATT and CDR2 SNEGSKA (reference sequence). There are 14 residues in the CDR3. V was clipped by 1 base and J by 2 bases; unmatched bases: 4.

This clonotype was detected a few times. V is TRBV12-5 and J is TRBJ2-5; D remains unclear. Trimming cost V 7 bases and J 6 bases, with 15 bases left between them. The V gene's germline CDR1 is LGHNT and CDR2 FRNRAP. The CDR3 extends over 13 amino acids. The CDR3 DNA reads TGTGCTAGTGCCCTTAACGGCCAGAAGACCCAGTACTTC. As protein: CASALNGQKTQYF.

The V and J genes are TRBV7-2 and TRBJ1-5; D unresolved. Trimming pared 1 base from V and 6 bases from J, leaving 7 bases between. Germline V lookup: CDR1 SGHTA, CDR2 FQGNSA. The CDR3 is 13 residues long. The CDR3 sequence: CASSLGRSQPQHF. In DNA form, the CDR3 reads TGTGCCAGCAGCTTAGGGCGGAGTCAGCCCCAGCATTTT. Looking up the rest from reference TRBV7-2 and TRBJ1-5 gives the full variable domain: GAGVSQSPSNKVTEKGKDVELRCDPISGHTALYWYRQSLGQGLEFLIYFQGNSAPDKSGLPSDRFSAERTGGSVSTLTIQRTQQEDSAVYLCASSLGRSQPQHFGDGTRLSIL.

In its sample, this clonotype was seen many times. The V call is TRBV5-1, the J call TRBJ2-1; possible D gene TRBD1, 7 bases. The CDR3 is 16 residues long. V was trimmed by 0 bases and J by 0 bases, leaving 10 bases between them. The germline V gene encodes CDR1 SGHRS and CDR2 YFSETQ. CDR3 nucleotide sequence: TGCGCCAGCAGCTTGGGTCAGGGGGGCTCCTACAATGAGCAGTTCTTC. Its translation is CASSLGQGGSYNEQFF.

This clonotype was found many times. The CDR3 coding sequence is TGCGCCAGCAGCGGGGTGGCGGATAACACCGGGGAGCTGTTTTTT. Protein sequence: CASSGVADNTGELFF. V is TRBV5-1 and J is TRBJ2-2, with D hard to call. The CDR3 has 15 residues. Between the trimmed V and J ends, which lost 4 bases and 2 bases, there was a span of 12 bases. Germline CDR1 is SGHRS and CDR2 is YFSETQ.

This clonotype was found a few times. V usage is TRBV5-1 and J usage is TRBJ2-6, with D tentatively TRBD1 (6 bases). CDR3 size: 16 residues. Trimming removed 3 bases at V and 3 bases at J, with 13 bases between. The germline CDR1 and CDR2 sequences are SGHRS and YFSETQ. Here the CDR3 DNA reads TGCGCCAGCAGCTCAGGGGAACTAAATGGGGCCAACGTCCTGACTTTC. Translating gives CASSSGELNGANVLTF. Full variable domain (remainder filled in from reference TRBV5-1 and TRBJ2-6): KAGVTQTPRYLIKTRGQQVTLSCSPISGHRSVSWYQQTPGQGLQFLFEYFSETQRNKGNFPGRFSGRQFSNSRSEMNVSTLELGDSALYLCASSSGELNGANVLTFGAGSRLTVL.

This clonotype was found a few times. The chain carries TRBV5-1 and TRBJ2-1; 10 bases align to TRBD1. Per germline, CDR1 SGHRS and CDR2 YFSETQ. Unmatched junction bases numbered 5, after V lost 4 bases and J lost 13 bases. The CDR3 has 12 residues. CDR3 amino acids: CASSKDRGGQFF. In DNA form, the CDR3 reads TGCGCCAGCAGCAAGGACAGGGGGGGCCAGTTCTTC.

This clonotype was seen only a few times. J is TRBJ1-6 and V is TRBV6-5, with 8 bases aligning to TRBD1. The CDR3 length is 17 residues. Unmatched junction bases numbered 12, after V lost 2 bases and J lost 9 bases. Germline values: CDR1 MNHEY, CDR2 SVGAGI. CDR3 sequence: CASSYRGQDISGSPLHF. Here the CDR3 DNA reads TGTGCCAGCAGTTACAGGGGACAGGACATATCGGGTTCACCCCTCCACTTT.

This clonotype was seen a few times. CDR3 sequence: CASSQVVLGSLAKNIQYF. CDR3 sequence (DNA): TGCGCCAGCAGCCAAGTCGTATTGGGTAGTTTAGCCAAAAACATTCAGTACTTC. The chain joins TRBV4-3 to TRBJ2-4; D not resolved. V was pared by 1 base and J by 0 bases, with 16 bases between. There are 18 residues in the CDR3. Germline CDR1 LGHNA, CDR2 YSLEER.